This T cell receptor beta chain was obtained from a study of Ad26.COV2.S vaccination and SARS-CoV-2 variants. Overall study results and limits: The study found similar non-spike TCR breadth in vaccine and placebo recipients. An underestimation of total T cell responses may have resulted from the TCR breadth and depth analyses. Breadth, reportedly substantial, characterized the spike-specific CD8+ and CD4+ T cell responses after vaccination. Greater spike-specific TCR breadth was seen in vaccine recipients than in placebo recipients.

Turning to this clone: No antigen is known for it.

The assay was immunoSEQ multiplex PCR, and TCRdb's table has in-frame clones only and misses some. The table lists around 370,000 clones, about 90% of them singletons, with 3.9% in the top ten. Germline V gene data show CDR1 as PRHDT and CDR2 as FYEKMQ (reference sequence). V gave up 5 bases and J gave up 7 bases, with 14 bases separating them. CDR3 length: 13 residues. Sequenced here: peripheral blood, sampled after recovery from COVID-19. V gene TRBV13 combines with J gene TRBJ2-5; TRBD2 is a possible D gene (6 bases). The clonotype was recovered from a human donor who had recovered from COVID-19. The CDR3 spells CASSPRLDATQYF. DNA of the CDR3: TGTGCCAGCAGCCCACGACTAGATGCGACCCAGTACTTC.